This entry is about one T cell receptor beta chain. The antigen is undetermined. The CDR3 spans 14 residues. J gave up 2 bases and V 6 bases, and 2 bases lay outside the gene matches. Amplifying from RNA transcripts, the study obtained TCR beta CDR3 regions. Second-round multiplex PCR came after first-round RT-PCR with HTBI primers. TCRdb used MiXCR to reprocess the multiplex PCR reads, holding one entry per CDR3 protein. This table holds about 620,000 distinct CDR3 sequences, 22% found once. This entry is derived from a study of Graves' ophthalmopathy and Graves' hyperthyroidism. Findings and caveats of the study: Clonotypes were expanded in thyroid at above 0.001 frequency, and most also appeared in blood.

A follow-up of 18 months without ophthalmopathy meant that hyperthyroidism was stable. Newly diagnosed hyperthyroidism donors, aged 18 to 65, duration under 2 months. Uncontrolled infections, other autoimmune diseases, pregnancy or lactation barred patients from enrollment. The chain recombines TRBV12-3 or TRBV12-4 with TRBJ1-5, with 9 bases that match TRBD1. The receptor comes from a woman under 30 with stable Graves' hyperthyroidism. Some clones in this sample may be carry-over from other donors' samples. Sequenced sample: peripheral blood. The CDR3 is CASRGTGRNQPQHF. The CDR3 DNA reads TGTGCCAGCAGGGGGACAGGGCGCAATCAGCCCCAGCATTTT.